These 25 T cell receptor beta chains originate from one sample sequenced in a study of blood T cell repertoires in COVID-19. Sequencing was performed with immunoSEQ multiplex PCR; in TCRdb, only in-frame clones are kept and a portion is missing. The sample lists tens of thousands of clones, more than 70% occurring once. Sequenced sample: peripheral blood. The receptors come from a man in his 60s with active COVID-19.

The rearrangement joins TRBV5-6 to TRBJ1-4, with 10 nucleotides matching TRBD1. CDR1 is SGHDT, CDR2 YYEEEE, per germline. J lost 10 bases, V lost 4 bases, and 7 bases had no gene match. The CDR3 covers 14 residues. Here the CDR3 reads CASSRGDRGGKLFF. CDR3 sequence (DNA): TGTGCCAGCAGCCGGGGGGACAGGGGTGGAAAACTGTTTTTT.

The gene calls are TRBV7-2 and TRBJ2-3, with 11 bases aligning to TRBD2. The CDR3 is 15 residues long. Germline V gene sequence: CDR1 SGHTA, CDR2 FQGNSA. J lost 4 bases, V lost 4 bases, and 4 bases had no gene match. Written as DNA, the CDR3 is TGTGCCAGCAGCTCCCCTAGCGGGAGGTCAGATACGCAGTATTTT. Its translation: CASSSPSGRSDTQYF.

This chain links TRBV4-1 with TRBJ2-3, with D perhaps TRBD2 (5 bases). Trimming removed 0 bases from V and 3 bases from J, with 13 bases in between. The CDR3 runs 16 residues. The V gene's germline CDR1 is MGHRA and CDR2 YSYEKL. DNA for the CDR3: TGCGCCAGCAGCCAAGATCCAGCGGCCAAGACAGATACGCAGTATTTT. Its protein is CASSQDPAAKTDTQYF.

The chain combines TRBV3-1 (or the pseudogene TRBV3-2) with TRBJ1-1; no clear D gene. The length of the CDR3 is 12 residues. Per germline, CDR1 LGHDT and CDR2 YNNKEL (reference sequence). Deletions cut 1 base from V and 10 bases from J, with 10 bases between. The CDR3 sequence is CASSQGAGGAFF. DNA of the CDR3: TGTGCCAGCAGCCAAGGGGCGGGCGGAGCTTTCTTT.

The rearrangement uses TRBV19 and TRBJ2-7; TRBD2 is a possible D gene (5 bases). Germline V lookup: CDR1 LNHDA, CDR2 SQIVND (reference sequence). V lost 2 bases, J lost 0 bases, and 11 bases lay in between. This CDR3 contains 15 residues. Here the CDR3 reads CASSIRGSRSYEQYF. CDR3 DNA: TGTGCCAGTAGTATACGAGGGTCACGCTCCTACGAGCAGTACTTC. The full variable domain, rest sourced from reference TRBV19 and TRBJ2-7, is DGGITQSPKYLFRKEGQNVTLSCEQNLNHDAMYWYRQDPGQGLRLIYYSQIVNDFQKGDIAEGYSVSREKKESFPLTVTSAQKNPTAFYLCASSIRGSRSYEQYFGPGTRLTVT.

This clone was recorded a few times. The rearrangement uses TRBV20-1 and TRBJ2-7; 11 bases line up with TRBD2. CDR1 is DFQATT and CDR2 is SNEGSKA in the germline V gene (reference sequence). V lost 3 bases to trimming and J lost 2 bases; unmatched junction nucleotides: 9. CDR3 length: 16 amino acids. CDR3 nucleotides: TGCAGTGCTAGTCCCCCGGAGGGACTAGCGGCCTACGAGCAGTACTTC. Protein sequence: CSASPPEGLAAYEQYF.

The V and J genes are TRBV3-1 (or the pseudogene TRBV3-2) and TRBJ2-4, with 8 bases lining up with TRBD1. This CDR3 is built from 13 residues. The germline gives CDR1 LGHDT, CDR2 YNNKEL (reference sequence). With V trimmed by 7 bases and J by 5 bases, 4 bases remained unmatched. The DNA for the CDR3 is TGTGCCAGCAACCCACAGGGGGAAAACATTCAGTACTTC. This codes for CASNPQGENIQYF.

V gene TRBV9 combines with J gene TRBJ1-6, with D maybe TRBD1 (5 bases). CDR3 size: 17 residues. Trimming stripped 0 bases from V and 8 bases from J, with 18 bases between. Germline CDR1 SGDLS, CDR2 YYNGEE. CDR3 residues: CASSVGGGGVMDSPLHF. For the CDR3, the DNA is TGTGCCAGCAGCGTAGGGGGCGGAGGGGTAATGGATTCACCCCTCCACTTT. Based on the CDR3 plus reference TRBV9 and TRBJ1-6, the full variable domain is DSGVTQTPKHLITATGQRVTLRCSPRSGDLSVYWYQQSLDQGLQFLIQYYNGEERAKGNILERFSAQQFPDLHSELNLSSLELGDSALYFCASSVGGGGVMDSPLHFGNGTRLTVT.

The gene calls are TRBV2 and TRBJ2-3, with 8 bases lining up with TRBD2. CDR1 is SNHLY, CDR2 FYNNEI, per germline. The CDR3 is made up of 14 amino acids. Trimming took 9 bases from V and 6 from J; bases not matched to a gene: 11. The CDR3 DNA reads TGTGCCAGGGGTTTGCCTGGCGGGGGGGATACGCAGTATTTT. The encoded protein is CARGLPGGGDTQYF.

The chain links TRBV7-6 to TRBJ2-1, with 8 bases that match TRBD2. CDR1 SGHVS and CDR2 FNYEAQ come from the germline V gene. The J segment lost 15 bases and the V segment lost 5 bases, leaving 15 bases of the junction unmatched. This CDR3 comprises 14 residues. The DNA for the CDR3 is TGTGCCAGCAGCGATCGCCCACGGGCGGGAGGACTGTTCTTC. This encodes CASSDRPRAGGLFF.

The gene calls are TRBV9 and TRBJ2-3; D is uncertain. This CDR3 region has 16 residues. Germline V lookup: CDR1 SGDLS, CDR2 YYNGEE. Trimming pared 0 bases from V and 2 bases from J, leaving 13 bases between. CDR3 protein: CASSVALTWNTDTQYF. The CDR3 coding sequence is TGTGCCAGCAGCGTAGCTTTGACTTGGAACACAGATACGCAGTATTTT.

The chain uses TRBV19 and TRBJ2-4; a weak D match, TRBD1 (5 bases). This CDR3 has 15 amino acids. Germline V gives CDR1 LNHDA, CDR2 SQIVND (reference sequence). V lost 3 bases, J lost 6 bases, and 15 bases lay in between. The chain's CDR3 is CASSMGPEVGNIQYF. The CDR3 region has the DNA TGTGCCAGTAGTATGGGGCCCGAGGTTGGAAACATTCAGTACTTC.

As DNA, the CDR3 is TGCGCCAGCAGTGAGTTGGGGGGGACAGGGATGAGGGAGCAGTACTTC. As protein: CASSELGGTGMREQYF. This rearrangement joins TRBV10-1 to TRBJ2-7; the match to TRBD1 covers 9 bases. CDR1 is WNHNN, CDR2 SYGVQD, per germline (reference sequence). With 1 base clipped from V and 7 bases from J, the junction kept 11 bases outside the gene matches. The CDR3 is made up of 16 amino acids.

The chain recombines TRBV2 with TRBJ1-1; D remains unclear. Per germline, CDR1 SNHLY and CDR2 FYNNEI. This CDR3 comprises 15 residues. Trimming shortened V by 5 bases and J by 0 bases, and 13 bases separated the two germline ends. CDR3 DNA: TGTGCCAGCAGTACCCAAAAACAGATGAACACTGAAGCTTTCTTT. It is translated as CASSTQKQMNTEAFF. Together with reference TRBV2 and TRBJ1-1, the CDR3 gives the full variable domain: EPEVTQTPSHQVTQMGQEVILRCVPISNHLYFYWYRQILGQKVEFLVSFYNNEISEKSEIFDDQFSVERPDGSNFTLKIRSTKLEDSAMYFCASSTQKQMNTEAFFGQGTRLTVV.

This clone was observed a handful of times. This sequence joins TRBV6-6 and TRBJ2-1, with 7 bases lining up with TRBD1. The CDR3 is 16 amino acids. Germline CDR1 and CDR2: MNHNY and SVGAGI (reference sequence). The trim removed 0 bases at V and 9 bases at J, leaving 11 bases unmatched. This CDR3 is CASSYSRNYRDSEQFF. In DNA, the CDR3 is TGTGCCAGCAGTTACTCGCGGAATTACCGGGACAGTGAGCAGTTCTTC.

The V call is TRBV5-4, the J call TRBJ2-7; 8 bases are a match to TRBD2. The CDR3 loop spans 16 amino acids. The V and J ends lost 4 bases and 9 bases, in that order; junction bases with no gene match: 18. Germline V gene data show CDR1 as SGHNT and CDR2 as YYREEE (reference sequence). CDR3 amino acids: CASSPFRGAGESWQYF. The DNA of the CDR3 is TGTGCCAGCAGCCCCTTTCGGGGAGCGGGAGAATCCTGGCAGTACTTC.

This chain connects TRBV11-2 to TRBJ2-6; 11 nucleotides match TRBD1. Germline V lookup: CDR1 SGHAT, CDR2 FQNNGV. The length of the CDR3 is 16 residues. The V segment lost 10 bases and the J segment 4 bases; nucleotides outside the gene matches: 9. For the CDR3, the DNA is TGTGCCATCTCCAGGACAGGGGGCCCCGGGGCCAACGTCCTGACTTTC. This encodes CAISRTGGPGANVLTF.

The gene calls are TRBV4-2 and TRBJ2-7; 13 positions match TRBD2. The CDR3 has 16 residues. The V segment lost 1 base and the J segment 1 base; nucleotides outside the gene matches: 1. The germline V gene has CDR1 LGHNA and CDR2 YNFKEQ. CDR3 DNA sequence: TGTGCCAGCAGCCAAGTGACTAGCGGGAGGTCCTACGAGCAGTACTTC. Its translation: CASSQVTSGRSYEQYF.

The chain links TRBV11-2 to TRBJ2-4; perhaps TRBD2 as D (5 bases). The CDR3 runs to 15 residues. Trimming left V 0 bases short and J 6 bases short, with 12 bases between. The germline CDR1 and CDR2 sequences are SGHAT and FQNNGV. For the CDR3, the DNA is TGTGCCAGCAGCTTAGACCCTGTTGAGGGAAACATTCAGTACTTC. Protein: CASSLDPVEGNIQYF.

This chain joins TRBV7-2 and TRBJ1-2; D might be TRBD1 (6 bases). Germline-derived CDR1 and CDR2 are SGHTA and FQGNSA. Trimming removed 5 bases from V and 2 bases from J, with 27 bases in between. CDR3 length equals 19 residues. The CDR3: CASSLEGWAGEEENYGYTF. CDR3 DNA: TGTGCCAGCAGCCTAGAGGGTTGGGCAGGGGAAGAGGAAAACTATGGCTACACCTTC.

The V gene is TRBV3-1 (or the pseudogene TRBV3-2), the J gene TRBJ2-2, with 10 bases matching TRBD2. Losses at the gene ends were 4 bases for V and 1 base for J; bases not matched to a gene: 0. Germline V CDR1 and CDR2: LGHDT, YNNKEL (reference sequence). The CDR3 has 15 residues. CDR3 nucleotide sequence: TGTGCCAGCAGCCGGACTAGCGGGAACACCGGGGAGCTGTTTTTT. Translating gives CASSRTSGNTGELFF.

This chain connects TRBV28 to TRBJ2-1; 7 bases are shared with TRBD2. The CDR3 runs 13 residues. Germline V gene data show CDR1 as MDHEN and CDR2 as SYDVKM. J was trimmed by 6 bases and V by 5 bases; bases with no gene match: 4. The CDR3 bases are TGTGCCAGCAGTGGGGGGGGTAGCAATGAGCAGTTCTTC. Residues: CASSGGGSNEQFF.

The CDR3 here is CASSLGLAGGREQFF. CDR3 coding DNA: TGTGCCAGCAGCTTAGGGTTAGCGGGAGGGCGGGAGCAGTTCTTC. The J gene is TRBJ2-1, the V gene TRBV7-3; TRBD2 aligns across 11 bases. This CDR3 is built from 15 residues. The ends lost 2 bases at V and 10 bases at J; junction bases unmatched: 7. Germline CDR1 SGHTA, CDR2 FQGTGA.

The CDR3 spells CASRDLTLRASHGYTF. The CDR3 DNA is TGTGCCAGCAGGGACCTCACCCTCAGGGCCAGCCATGGCTACACCTTC. The V and J genes are TRBV2 and TRBJ1-2; D might be TRBD1 (5 bases). The CDR3 contains 16 residues. Germline V gene lookup returns CDR1 SNHLY and CDR2 FYNNEI. V was pared by 6 bases and J by 6 bases, with 23 bases between.

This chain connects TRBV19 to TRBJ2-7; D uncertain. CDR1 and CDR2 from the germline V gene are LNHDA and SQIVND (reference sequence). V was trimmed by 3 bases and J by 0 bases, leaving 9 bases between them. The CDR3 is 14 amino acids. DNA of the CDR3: TGTGCCAGTAGTATTCGTAGTGTCTCCTACGAGCAGTACTTC. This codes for CASSIRSVSYEQYF.